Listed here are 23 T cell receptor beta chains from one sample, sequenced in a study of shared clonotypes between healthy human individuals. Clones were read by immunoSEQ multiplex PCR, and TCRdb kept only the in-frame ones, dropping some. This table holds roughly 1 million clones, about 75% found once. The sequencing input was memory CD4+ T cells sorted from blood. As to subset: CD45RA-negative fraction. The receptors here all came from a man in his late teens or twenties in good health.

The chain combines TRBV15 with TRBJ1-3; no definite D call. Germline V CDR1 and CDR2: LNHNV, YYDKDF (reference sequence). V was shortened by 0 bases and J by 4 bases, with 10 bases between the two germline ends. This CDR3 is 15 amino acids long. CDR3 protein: CATSREPGWGNTIYF. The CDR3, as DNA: TGTGCCACCAGCAGAGAGCCGGGATGGGGAAACACCATATATTTT.

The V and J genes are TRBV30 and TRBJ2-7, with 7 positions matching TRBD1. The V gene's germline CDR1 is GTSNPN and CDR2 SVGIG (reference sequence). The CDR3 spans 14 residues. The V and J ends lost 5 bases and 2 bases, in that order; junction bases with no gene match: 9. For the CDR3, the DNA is TGTGCCTGGGGAAAAACCGGGACAGCCTACGAGCAGTACTTC. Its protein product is CAWGKTGTAYEQYF.

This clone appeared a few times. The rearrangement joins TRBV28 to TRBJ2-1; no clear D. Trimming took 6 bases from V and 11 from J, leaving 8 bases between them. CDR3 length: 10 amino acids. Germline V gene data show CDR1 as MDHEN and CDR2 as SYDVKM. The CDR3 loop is CASSSAQQFF. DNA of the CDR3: TGTGCCAGCAGCAGCGCCCAGCAGTTCTTC.

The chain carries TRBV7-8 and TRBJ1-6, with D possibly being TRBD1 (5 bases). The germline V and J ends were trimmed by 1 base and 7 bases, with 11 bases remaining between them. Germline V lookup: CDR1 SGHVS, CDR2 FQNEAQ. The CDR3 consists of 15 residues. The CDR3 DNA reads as TGTGCCAGCAGCTTAGGCGGCAGGGTCAATTCACCCCTCCACTTT. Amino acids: CASSLGGRVNSPLHF.

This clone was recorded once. The CDR3 DNA reads TGTGCCAGCATGCATGGGTACGGACTAGCCCGGACAGATACGCAGTATTTT. Translating it yields CASMHGYGLARTDTQYF. The chain employs TRBV28 and TRBJ2-3, with TRBD2 identical over 8 bases. CDR3 length: 17 amino acids. The trim removed 7 bases at V and 3 bases at J, leaving 15 bases unmatched. Germline lookup yields CDR1 MDHEN and CDR2 SYDVKM.

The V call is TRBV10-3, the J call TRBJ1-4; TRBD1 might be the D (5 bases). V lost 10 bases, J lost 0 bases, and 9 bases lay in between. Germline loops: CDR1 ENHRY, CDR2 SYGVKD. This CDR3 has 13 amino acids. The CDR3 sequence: CATRESTNEKLFF. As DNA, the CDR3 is TGTGCCACCAGGGAGTCAACTAATGAAAAACTGTTTTTT.

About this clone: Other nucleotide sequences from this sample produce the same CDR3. CDR3 nucleotide sequence: TGTGCCAGCAGGGGTAGCAATCAGCCCCAGCATTTT. Protein sequence: CASRGSNQPQHF. The V and J genes are TRBV28 and TRBJ1-5; D unresolved. This CDR3 region has 12 residues. CDR1 and CDR2 (germline): MDHEN, SYDVKM. V was shortened by 6 bases and J by 0 bases, with 3 bases between the two germline ends.

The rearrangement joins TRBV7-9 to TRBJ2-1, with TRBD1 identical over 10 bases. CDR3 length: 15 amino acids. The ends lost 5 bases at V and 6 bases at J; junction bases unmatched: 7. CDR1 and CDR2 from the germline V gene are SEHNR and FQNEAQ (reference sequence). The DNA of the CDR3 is TGTGCCAGCAGCCACCGGGACAGGGGTGCCAATGAGCAGTTCTTC. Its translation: CASSHRDRGANEQFF.

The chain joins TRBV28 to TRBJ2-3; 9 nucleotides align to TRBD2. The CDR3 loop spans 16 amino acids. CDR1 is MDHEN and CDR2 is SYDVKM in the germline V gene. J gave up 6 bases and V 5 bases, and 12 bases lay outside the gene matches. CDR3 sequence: CASSPPKRGADDTQYF. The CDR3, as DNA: TGTGCCAGCAGTCCCCCCAAGCGGGGGGCCGACGATACGCAGTATTTT. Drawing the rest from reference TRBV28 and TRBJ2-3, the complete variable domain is DVKVTQSSRYLVKRTGEKVFLECVQDMDHENMFWYRQDPGLGLRLIYFSYDVKMKEKGDIPEGYSVSREKKERFSLILESASTNQTSMYLCASSPPKRGADDTQYFGPGTRLTVL.

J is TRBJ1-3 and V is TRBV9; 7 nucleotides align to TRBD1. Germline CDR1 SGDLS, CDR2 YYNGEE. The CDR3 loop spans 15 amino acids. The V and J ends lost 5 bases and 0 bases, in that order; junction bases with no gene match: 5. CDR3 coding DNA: TGTGCCAGCAGTCTCCGGGACAGCTCTGGAAACACCATATATTTT. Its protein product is CASSLRDSSGNTIYF.

The CDR3 DNA is TGTGCCAGCAGCCGAAGTTCGGGCAGGCAATACTTC. It translates to CASSRSSGRQYF. This chain links TRBV7-9 with TRBJ2-7; no reliable D call. This CDR3 is 12 amino acids long. Trimming pared 5 bases from V and 13 bases from J, leaving 18 bases between. Germline V lookup: CDR1 SEHNR, CDR2 FQNEAQ (reference sequence).

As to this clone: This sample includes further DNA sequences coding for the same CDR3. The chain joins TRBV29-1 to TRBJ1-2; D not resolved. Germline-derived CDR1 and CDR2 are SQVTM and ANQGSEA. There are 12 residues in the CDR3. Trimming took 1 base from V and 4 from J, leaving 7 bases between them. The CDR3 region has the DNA TGCAGCGTTGAAGTGGGCAGCTATGGCTACACCTTC. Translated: CSVEVGSYGYTF.

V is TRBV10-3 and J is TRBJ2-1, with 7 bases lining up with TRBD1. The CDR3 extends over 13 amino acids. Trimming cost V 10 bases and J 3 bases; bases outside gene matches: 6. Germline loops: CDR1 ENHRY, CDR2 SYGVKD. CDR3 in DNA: TGTGCCACCACGGGACAGTACTACAATGAGCAGTTCTTC. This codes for CATTGQYYNEQFF.

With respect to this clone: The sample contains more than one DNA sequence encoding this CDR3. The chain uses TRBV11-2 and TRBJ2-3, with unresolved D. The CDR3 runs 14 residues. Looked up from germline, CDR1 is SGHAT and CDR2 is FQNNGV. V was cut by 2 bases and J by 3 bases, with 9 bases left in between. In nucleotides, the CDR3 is TGTGCCAGCAGCTTATCCGGCCATACAGATACGCAGTATTTT. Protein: CASSLSGHTDTQYF.

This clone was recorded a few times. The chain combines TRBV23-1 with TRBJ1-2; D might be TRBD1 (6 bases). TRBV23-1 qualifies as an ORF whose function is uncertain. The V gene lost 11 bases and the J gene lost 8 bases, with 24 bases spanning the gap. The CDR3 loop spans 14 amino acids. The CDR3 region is CARFCRGLRRGYTF. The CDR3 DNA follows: TGCGCCCGATTTTGCAGGGGTCTCCGGCGGGGCTACACCTTC.

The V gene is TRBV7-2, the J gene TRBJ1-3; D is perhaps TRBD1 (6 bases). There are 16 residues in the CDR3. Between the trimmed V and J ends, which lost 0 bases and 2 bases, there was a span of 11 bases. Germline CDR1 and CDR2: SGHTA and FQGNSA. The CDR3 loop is CASSLAPAGAGNTIYF. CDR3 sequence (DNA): TGTGCCAGCAGCTTAGCGCCCGCAGGGGCTGGAAACACCATATATTTT.

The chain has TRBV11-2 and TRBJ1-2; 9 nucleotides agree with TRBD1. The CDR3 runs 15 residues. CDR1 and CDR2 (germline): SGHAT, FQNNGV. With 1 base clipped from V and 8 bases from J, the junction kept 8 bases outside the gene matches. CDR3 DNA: TGTGCCAGCAGCTTAGGAACAGGGGGCTTGGAGGGCTACACCTTC. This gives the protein CASSLGTGGLEGYTF.

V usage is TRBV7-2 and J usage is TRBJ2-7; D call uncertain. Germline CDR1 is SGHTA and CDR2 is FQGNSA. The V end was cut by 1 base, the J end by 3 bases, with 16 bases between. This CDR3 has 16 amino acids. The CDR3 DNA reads TGTGCCAGCAGCTTAGTGTTCACACCTGGGGTCTACGAGCAGTACTTC. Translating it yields CASSLVFTPGVYEQYF.

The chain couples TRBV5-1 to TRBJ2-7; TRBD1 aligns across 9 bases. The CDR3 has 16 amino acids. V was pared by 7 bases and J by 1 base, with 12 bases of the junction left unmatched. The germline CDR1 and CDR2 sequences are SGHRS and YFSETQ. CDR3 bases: TGCGCCAGCGCCTCCGGGACAGGGAAACATTCCTACGAGCAGTACTTC. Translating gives CASASGTGKHSYEQYF.

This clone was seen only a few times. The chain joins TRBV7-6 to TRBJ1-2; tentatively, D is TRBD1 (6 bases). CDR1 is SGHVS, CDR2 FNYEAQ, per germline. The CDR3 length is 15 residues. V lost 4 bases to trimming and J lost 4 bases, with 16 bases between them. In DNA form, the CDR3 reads TGTGCCAGCAGCTCGGGTGGGGGCCTCGGCTATGGCTACACCTTC. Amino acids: CASSSGGGLGYGYTF.

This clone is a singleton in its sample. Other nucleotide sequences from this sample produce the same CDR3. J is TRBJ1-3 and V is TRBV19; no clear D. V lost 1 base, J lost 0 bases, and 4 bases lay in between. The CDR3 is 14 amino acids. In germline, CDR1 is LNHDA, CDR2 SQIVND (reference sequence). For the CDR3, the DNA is TGTGCCAGTAGTATAGGAGTCTCTGGAAACACCATATATTTT. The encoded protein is CASSIGVSGNTIYF.

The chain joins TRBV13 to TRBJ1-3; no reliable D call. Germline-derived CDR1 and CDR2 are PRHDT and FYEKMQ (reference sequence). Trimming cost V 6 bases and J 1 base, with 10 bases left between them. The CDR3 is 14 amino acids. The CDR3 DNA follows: TGTGCCAGCAGTCGACTCCTATCTGGAAACACCATATATTTT. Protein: CASSRLLSGNTIYF.

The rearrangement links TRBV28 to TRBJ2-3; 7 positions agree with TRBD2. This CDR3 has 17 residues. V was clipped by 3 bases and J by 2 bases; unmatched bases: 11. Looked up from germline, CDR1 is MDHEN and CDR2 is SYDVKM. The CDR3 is CASSLGSRRDYTDTQYF. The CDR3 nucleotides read TGTGCCAGCAGTTTGGGCAGTCGGCGGGACTACACAGATACGCAGTATTTT. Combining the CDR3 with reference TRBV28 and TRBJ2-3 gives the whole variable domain DVKVTQSSRYLVKRTGEKVFLECVQDMDHENMFWYRQDPGLGLRLIYFSYDVKMKEKGDIPEGYSVSREKKERFSLILESASTNQTSMYLCASSLGSRRDYTDTQYFGPGTRLTVL.